The 23 T cell receptor beta chains listed next were all sequenced from one sample in a study of T cell repertoires in cytomegalovirus infection. TCRdb re-derived calls from the reads in MiXCR, one entry per CDR3 protein. The sample lists just under 550,000 distinct CDR3 sequences; around 27% were seen once. The sequencing sample was made of PBMCs. These receptors all come from a human donor in good health (CMV status not recorded). Some clones in this sample may be carry-over from other donors' samples.

V is TRBV30 and J is TRBJ1-1; D is unclear. Germline V gene data show CDR1 as GTSNPN and CDR2 as SVGIG (reference sequence). V was trimmed by 2 bases and J by 3 bases, leaving 10 bases between them. The length of the CDR3 is 13 residues. CDR3 DNA: TGTGCCTGGAGTATTGGCGCTGACACTGAAGCTTTCTTT. It translates to CAWSIGADTEAFF.

This clonotype was picked up a small number of times. The rearrangement links TRBV4-1 to TRBJ1-4; D not resolved. Germline values: CDR1 MGHRA, CDR2 YSYEKL. Trimming pared 3 bases from V and 5 bases from J, leaving 10 bases between. The CDR3 has 14 amino acids. The CDR3 DNA reads TGCGCCAGCAGCCACGGTCAGCTGAATGAAAAACTGTTTTTT. Protein product: CASSHGQLNEKLFF.

J is TRBJ2-2 and V is TRBV29-1; 8 bases align to TRBD2. Per the germline V gene, CDR1 is SQVTM and CDR2 is ANQGSEA. V dropped 7 bases and J dropped 6; count of bases not matched to a gene: 10. The CDR3 extends over 14 amino acids. The CDR3 DNA reads TGCAGCGGGGGGGCGGGAGGTCGATCCGGGGAGCTGTTTTTT. This sequence encodes CSGGAGGRSGELFF.

The chain combines TRBV6-2 or TRBV6-3 with TRBJ1-1; the match to TRBD1 covers 8 bases. V was pared by 4 bases and J by 4 bases, with 5 bases of the junction left unmatched. The CDR3 spans 14 residues. Per germline, CDR1 MNHEY and CDR2 SVGEGT. DNA for the CDR3: TGTGCCAGCAGTTTTTTTCAGGGGGCCACTGAAGCTTTCTTT. This gives the protein CASSFFQGATEAFF.

V is TRBV18 and J is TRBJ1-2; TRBD1 aligns across 9 bases. V dropped 3 bases and J dropped 2; count of bases not matched to a gene: 7. Germline-derived CDR1 and CDR2 are KGHSH and LQKENI. The CDR3 contains 16 residues. DNA of the CDR3: TGTGCCAGCTCACCGTTTGGGACAGGGAGCAACTATGGCTACACCTTC. This translates into CASSPFGTGSNYGYTF. Full variable domain (missing parts from reference TRBV18 and TRBJ1-2): NAGVMQNPRHLVRRRGQEARLRCSPMKGHSHVYWYRQLPEEGLKFMVYLQKENIIDESGMPKERFSAEFPKEGPSILRIQQVVRGDSAAYFCASSPFGTGSNYGYTFGSGTRLTVV.

In its sample, this clonotype was seen a few times. The gene calls are TRBV29-1 and TRBJ2-3; 8 bases map to TRBD2. The CDR3 has 14 residues. The germline V gene has CDR1 SQVTM and CDR2 ANQGSEA. The trim removed 5 bases at V and 2 bases at J, leaving 6 bases unmatched. As DNA, the CDR3 is TGCAGCGTTCGGCGGGGGGTGAACACAGATACGCAGTATTTT. It yields the protein CSVRRGVNTDTQYF.

This sequence joins TRBV7-3 and TRBJ2-1; 8 nucleotides match TRBD2. The CDR3 covers 13 residues. CDR1 is SGHTA, CDR2 FQGTGA, per germline. V lost 5 bases and J lost 10; bases outside the gene matches: 7. CDR3 loop: CASSQYQREEQFF. The CDR3 DNA sequence: TGTGCCAGCAGCCAATATCAGCGGGAGGAGCAGTTCTTC.

The chain links TRBV4-1 to TRBJ1-1; possible D gene TRBD1, 5 bases. The CDR3 sequence is 15 residues long. The V and J ends lost 2 bases and 1 base respectively, with 11 bases between them. Germline CDR1 reads MGHRA; CDR2 reads YSYEKL. DNA of the CDR3: TGCGCCAGCAGCCAACCAAGACAGAAGAACACTGAAGCTTTCTTT. This codes for CASSQPRQKNTEAFF.

This rearrangement joins TRBV12-3 or TRBV12-4 to TRBJ2-1; 12 bases are a match to TRBD2. V lost 6 bases to trimming and J lost 4 bases; unmatched junction nucleotides: 10. This CDR3 is 17 amino acids long. The CDR3 bases are TGTGCCAGCAGGCTCCGGCTAGCGGGAGGGCCTTACAATGAGCAGTTCTTC. It codes for CASRLRLAGGPYNEQFF.

In this sample, this clonotype turned up a few times. V gene TRBV4-1 combines with J gene TRBJ1-5; D not certain. V lost 0 bases and J 4 bases, leaving 7 bases between the germline ends. This CDR3 contains 14 residues. The germline V gene encodes CDR1 MGHRA and CDR2 YSYEKL. CDR3 in DNA: TGCGCCAGCAGCCAAGATGGGCAGAATCAGCCCCAGCATTTT. Translated: CASSQDGQNQPQHF.

This clonotype was seen only a few times. The chain links TRBV6-2 or TRBV6-3 to TRBJ2-1; D gene ambiguous. There are 16 residues in the CDR3. V was trimmed by 6 bases and J by 0 bases, leaving 15 bases between them. CDR1 MNHEY and CDR2 SVGEGT come from the germline V gene. CDR3 nucleotide sequence: TGTGCCAGCAGCTACGACCCCTCGATCTCCTACAATGAGCAGTTCTTC. It encodes CASSYDPSISYNEQFF.

This clonotype has just one count. The rearrangement joins TRBV4-3 to TRBJ1-1, with D tentatively TRBD1 (5 bases). Trimming pared 0 bases from V and 10 bases from J, leaving 9 bases between. CDR1 and CDR2 from the germline V gene are LGHNA and YSLEER. CDR3 length: 12 residues. The CDR3 DNA follows: TGCGCCAGCAGCCAAGAGGGGGATGTAGCTTTCTTT. This codes for CASSQEGDVAFF.

Only a few counts were recorded for this clonotype. The CDR3 loop reads CASSGINLGEQYF. CDR3 DNA: TGTGCCAGCAGTGGGATTAACTTAGGAGAGCAGTACTTC. The rearrangement uses TRBV28 and TRBJ2-7; D is unclear. The CDR3 totals 13 residues. From germline, CDR1 is MDHEN and CDR2 SYDVKM. Trimming removed 5 bases at V and 7 bases at J, with 15 bases between. Together with reference TRBV28 and TRBJ2-7, the CDR3 gives the full variable domain: DVKVTQSSRYLVKRTGEKVFLECVQDMDHENMFWYRQDPGLGLRLIYFSYDVKMKEKGDIPEGYSVSREKKERFSLILESASTNQTSMYLCASSGINLGEQYFGPGTRLTVT.

This clonotype was picked up a small number of times. The CDR3 sequence: CASSPGGGLGREQYF. The CDR3 DNA sequence: TGTGCCAGCAGCCCCGGTGGAGGACTTGGGCGCGAGCAGTACTTC. The chain is built from TRBV7-6 and TRBJ2-7, with D maybe TRBD2 (5 bases). Germline V gene lookup returns CDR1 SGHVS and CDR2 FNYEAQ. Trimming removed 5 bases from V and 6 bases from J, with 20 bases in between. The CDR3 contains 15 residues.

This clonotype has a handful of counts. The CDR3 region is CAWSKHRGLETQYF. CDR3 nucleotides: TGTGCCTGGAGTAAACACAGGGGGTTAGAGACCCAGTACTTC. The chain employs TRBV30 and TRBJ2-5; 8 nucleotides agree with TRBD1. This CDR3 comprises 14 residues. Per the germline V gene, CDR1 is GTSNPN and CDR2 is SVGIG (reference sequence). J gave up 4 bases and V 2 bases, and 6 bases lay outside the gene matches.

This clonotype has just a few counts. The genes are TRBV6-5 and TRBJ2-1; D unclear. The CDR3 consists of 11 residues. V lost 2 bases, J lost 10 bases, and 6 bases lay in between. CDR1 MNHEY and CDR2 SVGAGI come from the germline V gene. The DNA for the CDR3 is TGTGCCAGCAGTTACATGGGGGAGCAGTTCTTC. This encodes CASSYMGEQFF.

This clonotype was counted at least ten times. The V gene is TRBV7-2, the J gene TRBJ2-2; TRBD2 agrees at 12 bases. CDR1 is SGHTA, CDR2 FQGNSA, per germline. V lost 5 bases and J lost 4; bases outside the gene matches: 8. The CDR3 length is 17 residues. DNA for the CDR3: TGTGCCAGCAGCACCCTACGACTAGCGGGAGCCACCGGGGAGCTGTTTTTT. Its protein is CASSTLRLAGATGELFF.

This chain's CDR3 is CASSVGLGATNEKLFF. The CDR3 coding sequence is TGTGCCAGCAGCGTGGGACTAGGGGCAACTAATGAAAAACTGTTTTTT. This sequence joins TRBV4-2 and TRBJ1-4; tentative D call: TRBD1 (5 bases). The CDR3 consists of 16 residues. The germline V and J ends were trimmed by 5 bases and 0 bases, with 13 bases remaining between them. Germline assignment: CDR1 LGHNA and CDR2 YNFKEQ.

This clonotype was found many times. The rearrangement links TRBV7-3 to TRBJ2-1; a weak D match, TRBD1 (6 bases). The CDR3 contains 12 residues. CDR1 is SGHTA and CDR2 is FQGTGA in the germline V gene. Between the trimmed V and J ends, which lost 2 bases and 8 bases, there was a span of 7 bases. CDR3 in amino acids: CASSLGGHEQFF. In nucleotides, the CDR3 is TGTGCCAGCAGCTTAGGGGGCCATGAGCAGTTCTTC.

The V call is TRBV30, the J call TRBJ1-6; D perhaps matches TRBD1 (6 bases). The V gene's germline CDR1 is GTSNPN and CDR2 SVGIG (reference sequence). This CDR3 contains 15 residues. Trimming cost V 0 bases and J 3 bases, with 9 bases left between them. The CDR3 DNA is TGTGCCTGGAGTGTTATACAGGGCTATAATTCACCCCTCCACTTT. It encodes CAWSVIQGYNSPLHF.

The V gene is TRBV19, the J gene TRBJ1-3; TRBD1 aligns across 10 bases. V shed 0 bases, J shed 7 bases, and the junction held 3 bases outside the gene matches. CDR1 LNHDA and CDR2 SQIVND come from the germline V gene (reference sequence). The CDR3 covers 15 residues. The CDR3 sequence is CASSIDPGQGNTIYF. DNA of the CDR3: TGTGCCAGTAGTATAGATCCGGGACAGGGGAACACCATATATTTT. The variable domain in full, completed from reference TRBV19 and TRBJ1-3, reads DGGITQSPKYLFRKEGQNVTLSCEQNLNHDAMYWYRQDPGQGLRLIYYSQIVNDFQKGDIAEGYSVSREKKESFPLTVTSAQKNPTAFYLCASSIDPGQGNTIYFGEGSWLTVV.

This clonotype was counted at least ten times. J is TRBJ2-1 and V is TRBV7-2; a possible D gene is TRBD2 (6 bases). From germline, CDR1 is SGHTA and CDR2 FQGNSA. The CDR3 sequence is 14 residues long. Deletions cut 1 base from V and 8 bases from J, with 12 bases between. The CDR3 region is CASSLVLADYEQFF. The CDR3 DNA follows: TGTGCCAGCAGCTTAGTCTTAGCGGACTATGAGCAGTTCTTC.

V gene TRBV10-3 combines with J gene TRBJ1-1; D not resolved. The CDR3 runs 11 residues. The ends were cut back, 1 base at V and 3 bases at J, with 0 bases in the middle. Per germline, CDR1 ENHRY and CDR2 SYGVKD. The CDR3, as DNA: TGTGCCATCAGTGAGTACACTGAAGCTTTCTTT. Its protein product is CAISEYTEAFF.